This T cell receptor beta chain was profiled in a study of T cells in Graves' hyperthyroidism and ophthalmopathy. Study-level findings and limits: Most thyroid clonotypes expanded above 0.001 were also detected in blood. In validation, the model predicted ophthalmopathy. These predictions came a median approximately 6.5 months before onset.

Ophthalmopathy in the patients scored at least 3 on Clinical Activity Score and at least 4 on NOSPECS grade, lasting under 3 months. Exclusion followed for patients with uncontrolled infection, other autoimmune disease, pregnancy or lactation. Germline CDR1 is SGHKS and CDR2 is YYEKEE (reference sequence). This CDR3 has 13 residues. The germline V and J ends were trimmed by 4 bases and 7 bases, with 12 bases remaining between them. This clonotype was observed a handful of times. Its antigen remains unidentified. Amplification of TCR beta CDR3 regions used RNA as the template. HTBI primers were employed in a first-round RT-PCR of the TCR CDR3. Each CDR3 protein gets one entry after TCRdb re-called the multiplex PCR reads with MiXCR. The table records more than 500,000 distinct CDR3 sequences, roughly 15% of them present only once.

V is TRBV5-5 and J is TRBJ2-1; D is undetermined. Material: blood. The TCR comes from a woman younger than 45 with Graves' ophthalmopathy. The CDR3 DNA reads TGTGCCAGCAGCACCGGACCGTTTAATGAGCAGTTCTTC. Residues: CASSTGPFNEQFF.